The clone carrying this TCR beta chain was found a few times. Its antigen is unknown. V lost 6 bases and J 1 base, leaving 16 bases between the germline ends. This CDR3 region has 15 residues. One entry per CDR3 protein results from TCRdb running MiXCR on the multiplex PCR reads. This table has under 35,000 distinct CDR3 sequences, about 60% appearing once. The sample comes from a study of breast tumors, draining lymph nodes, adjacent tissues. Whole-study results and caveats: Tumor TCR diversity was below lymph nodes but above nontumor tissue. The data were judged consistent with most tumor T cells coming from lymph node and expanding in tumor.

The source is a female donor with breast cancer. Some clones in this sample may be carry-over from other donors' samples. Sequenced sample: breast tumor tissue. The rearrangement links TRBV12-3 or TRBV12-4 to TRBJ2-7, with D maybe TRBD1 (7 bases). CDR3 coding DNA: TGTGCCAGCAGCACCGCGGGACAGCAGTCCTACGAGCAGTACTTC. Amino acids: CASSTAGQQSYEQYF.